Following are 18 T cell receptor beta chains from one sample sequenced in a study of T cell repertoires in cytomegalovirus infection. MiXCR was run by TCRdb on the reads, yielding one entry per CDR3 protein. The data contain some 300,000 distinct CDR3 sequences, 15% to 20% of them singletons. The sequencing input was PBMCs. These receptors all stem from a human donor in good health (CMV status not recorded). Some clones in this sample may be carry-over from other donors' samples.

This clonotype turned up a few times. V is TRBV19 and J is TRBJ1-1; 7 positions match TRBD1. The CDR3 consists of 13 residues. The V gene's germline CDR1 is LNHDA and CDR2 SQIVND (reference sequence). The V gene end was trimmed by 7 bases and the J gene end by 4 bases; junction bases not matched to a gene: 6. The DNA of the CDR3 is TGTGCCAGTAAGACAGGGACTTCCACTGAAGCTTTCTTT. This encodes CASKTGTSTEAFF.

This clonotype was seen at least ten times. The CDR3 is CASSLIRDGTGELFF. The CDR3 DNA sequence: TGTGCCAGCAGCTTAATCAGGGACGGCACCGGGGAGCTGTTTTTT. This chain joins TRBV7-9 and TRBJ2-2; D tentatively fits TRBD1 or TRBD2 (5 bases each). Trimming left V 2 bases short and J 4 bases short, with 11 bases between. Germline CDR1 and CDR2: SEHNR and FQNEAQ (reference sequence). The CDR3 length is 15 residues. Looking up the rest from reference TRBV7-9 and TRBJ2-2 gives the full variable domain: DTGVSQNPRHKITKRGQNVTFRCDPISEHNRLYWYRQTLGQGPEFLTYFQNEAQLEKSRLLSDRFSAERPKGSFSTLEIQRTEQGDSAMYLCASSLIRDGTGELFFGEGSRLTVL.

This clonotype occurred a few times. This chain connects TRBV7-2 to TRBJ2-5, with 10 bases that match TRBD1. Losses at the gene ends were 7 bases for V and 2 bases for J; bases not matched to a gene: 4. CDR3 length: 14 amino acids. Germline loops: CDR1 SGHTA, CDR2 FQGNSA. DNA of the CDR3: TGTGCCAGCAAGACAGGGGGCTGGCAAGAGACCCAGTACTTC. Amino acid sequence: CASKTGGWQETQYF.

This chain joins TRBV5-5 and TRBJ2-7; TRBD2 might be the D (7 bases). The CDR3 is 16 residues long. CDR1 is SGHKS and CDR2 is YYEKEE in the germline V gene (reference sequence). Trimming took 4 bases from V and 2 from J, leaving 19 bases between them. CDR3 sequence (DNA): TGTGCCAGCAGCCCGTCGGGGGGCCGACCAACCTACGAGCAGTACTTC. Protein sequence: CASSPSGGRPTYEQYF. Looking up the rest from reference TRBV5-5 and TRBJ2-7 gives the full variable domain: DAGVTQSPTHLIKTRGQQVTLRCSPISGHKSVSWYQQVLGQGPQFIFQYYEKEERGRGNFPDRFSARQFPNYSSELNVNALLLGDSALYLCASSPSGGRPTYEQYFGPGTRLTVT.

The gene calls are TRBV28 and TRBJ2-3; D might be TRBD1 or TRBD2, each matching 5 bases. Germline V CDR1 and CDR2: MDHEN, SYDVKM. Trimming removed 8 bases at V and 4 bases at J, with 16 bases between. CDR3 length: 14 amino acids. CDR3 sequence reads: CASHDGASSDTQYF. CDR3 nucleotides: TGTGCCAGCCACGACGGGGCTAGCTCAGATACGCAGTATTTT.

The chain employs TRBV20-1 and TRBJ2-7; D ambiguous. CDR1 DFQATT and CDR2 SNEGSKA come from the germline V gene (reference sequence). This CDR3 has 11 amino acids. V was trimmed by 2 bases and J by 0 bases, leaving 2 bases between them. CDR3 amino acids: CSARLSYEQYF. The CDR3 DNA sequence: TGCAGTGCTAGACTCTCCTACGAGCAGTACTTC.

The chain combines TRBV6-5 with TRBJ2-7; the D gene is possibly TRBD1 (6 bases). This CDR3 is 14 amino acids long. Germline V gene sequence: CDR1 MNHEY, CDR2 SVGAGI. V lost 8 bases to trimming and J lost 2 bases, with 16 bases between them. The CDR3 DNA follows: TGTGCCAGCTCCGTCGCAGGGGCAACCTACGAGCAGTACTTC. Protein: CASSVAGATYEQYF.

This chain joins TRBV11-2 and TRBJ1-2, with D uncertain. Germline V gene sequence: CDR1 SGHAT, CDR2 FQNNGV. This CDR3 has 13 amino acids. V lost 5 bases, J lost 3 bases, and 10 bases lay in between. DNA for the CDR3: TGTGCCAGCAGCCCCTCCCCCGACTATGGCTACACCTTC. Amino acids: CASSPSPDYGYTF.

The chain uses TRBV5-6 and TRBJ2-7, with TRBD2 matching over 8 bases. Germline V lookup: CDR1 SGHDT, CDR2 YYEEEE. The CDR3 consists of 16 residues. Unmatched junction bases numbered 8, after V lost 3 bases and J lost 0 bases. The CDR3 is CASSSPGGTSSYEQYF. CDR3 DNA: TGTGCCAGCAGCTCCCCGGGCGGGACTAGCTCCTACGAGCAGTACTTC.

This clonotype was picked up many times. The gene calls are TRBV7-2 and TRBJ1-6, with TRBD1 as a possible D gene (6 bases). There are 16 residues in the CDR3. Trimming pared 2 bases from V and 8 bases from J, leaving 16 bases between. Germline CDR1 reads SGHTA; CDR2 reads FQGNSA. The CDR3 protein is CASSLLIQGGDSPLHF. CDR3 nucleotides: TGTGCCAGCAGCTTACTGATACAGGGTGGGGATTCACCCCTCCACTTT.

This clonotype occurred a few times. The rearrangement uses TRBV12-3 or TRBV12-4 and TRBJ1-2, with D possibly matching TRBD1 (6 bases). This CDR3 has 15 amino acids. V was trimmed by 3 bases and J by 4 bases, leaving 15 bases between them. In DNA, the CDR3 is TGTGCCAGCAGTTTCCGGACAGAAGCCCCCTATGGCTACACCTTC. Translated, it gives CASSFRTEAPYGYTF.

The chain is built from TRBV6-1 and TRBJ1-2, with D possibly being TRBD1 (5 bases). Trimming pared 6 bases from V and 7 bases from J, leaving 12 bases between. The CDR3 is made up of 12 amino acids. Germline CDR1 and CDR2: MNHNS and SASEGT. The CDR3 DNA reads as TGTGCCAGCAGGGGGGGATCGGGTGGCTACACCTTC. Its protein product is CASRGGSGGYTF.

This clonotype came up a few times. The chain joins TRBV20-1 to TRBJ1-2; D call uncertain. Germline assignment: CDR1 DFQATT and CDR2 SNEGSKA (reference sequence). V lost 4 bases, J lost 3 bases, and 9 bases lay in between. This CDR3 comprises 12 residues. CDR3 sequence reads: CSATKEDYGYTF. The CDR3 DNA sequence: TGCAGTGCTACGAAAGAGGACTATGGCTACACCTTC.

The chain is built from TRBV10-3 and TRBJ1-1; possible D gene TRBD1, 6 bases. The CDR3 spans 16 residues. V gave up 6 bases and J gave up 1 base, with 18 bases separating them. The germline V gene encodes CDR1 ENHRY and CDR2 SYGVKD. CDR3 residues: CAIRTLAGASNTEAFF. The CDR3 DNA reads as TGTGCCATCAGGACGCTTGCGGGGGCTTCGAACACTGAAGCTTTCTTT.

The chain joins TRBV6-1 to TRBJ2-5; possibly TRBD1 for D (6 bases). The germline CDR1 and CDR2 sequences are MNHNS and SASEGT. The V end was cut by 8 bases, the J end by 5 bases, with 15 bases between. This CDR3 is 13 amino acids long. CDR3 loop: CASRKSRGETQYF. In DNA, the CDR3 is TGTGCCAGCCGGAAGTCGAGGGGGGAGACCCAGTACTTC.

Ten or more counts support this clonotype. The chain employs TRBV7-3 and TRBJ2-1; 8 nucleotides align to TRBD2. J was trimmed by 7 bases and V by 5 bases; bases with no gene match: 13. Germline lookup yields CDR1 SGHTA and CDR2 FQGTGA. The CDR3 spans 16 residues. CDR3 protein: CASSRIASGGNNEQFF. The CDR3 DNA sequence: TGTGCCAGCAGCCGCATTGCGAGCGGGGGAAATAATGAGCAGTTCTTC.

This clonotype was counted a few times. The rearrangement joins TRBV5-6 to TRBJ1-2, with TRBD1 matching over 8 bases. Germline CDR1 and CDR2: SGHDT and YYEEEE. CDR3 length equals 16 residues. V shed 5 bases, J shed 6 bases, and the junction held 15 bases outside the gene matches. CDR3 loop: CASRRPRQGWMDGYTF. CDR3 DNA: TGTGCCAGCAGACGACCAAGACAGGGGTGGATGGATGGCTACACCTTC.

The V call is TRBV20-1, the J call TRBJ1-2; TRBD1 is a possible D gene (5 bases). This CDR3 comprises 14 residues. Per the germline V gene, CDR1 is DFQATT and CDR2 is SNEGSKA (reference sequence). Trimming took off 2 bases at V and 0 bases at J, with 10 bases between the two ends. The CDR3 spells CSARPSGANYGYTF. The CDR3 bases are TGCAGTGCTAGACCTTCGGGGGCTAACTATGGCTACACCTTC.